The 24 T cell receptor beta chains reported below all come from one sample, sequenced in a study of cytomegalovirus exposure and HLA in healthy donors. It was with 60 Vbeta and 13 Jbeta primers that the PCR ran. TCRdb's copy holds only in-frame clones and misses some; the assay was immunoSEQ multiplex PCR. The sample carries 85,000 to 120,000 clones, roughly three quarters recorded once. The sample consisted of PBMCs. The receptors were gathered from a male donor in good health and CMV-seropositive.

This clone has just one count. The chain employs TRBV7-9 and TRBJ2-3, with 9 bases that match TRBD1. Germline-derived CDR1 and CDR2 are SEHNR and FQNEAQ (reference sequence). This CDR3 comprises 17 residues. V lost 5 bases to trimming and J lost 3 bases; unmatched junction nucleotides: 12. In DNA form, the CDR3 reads TGTGCCAGCAGCCCGGACAGGGGAAACTTCTTTACAGATACGCAGTATTTT. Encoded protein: CASSPDRGNFFTDTQYF.

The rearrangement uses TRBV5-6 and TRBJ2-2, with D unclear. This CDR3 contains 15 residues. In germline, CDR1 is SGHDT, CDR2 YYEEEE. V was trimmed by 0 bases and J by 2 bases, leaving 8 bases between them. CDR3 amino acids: CASSLGPSNTGELFF. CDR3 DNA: TGTGCCAGCAGCTTGGGACCTAGTAACACCGGGGAGCTGTTTTTT. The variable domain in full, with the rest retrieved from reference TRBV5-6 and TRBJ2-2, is DAGVTQSPTHLIKTRGQQVTLRCSPKSGHDTVSWYQQALGQGPQFIFQYYEEEERQRGNFPDRFSGHQFPNYSSELNVNALLLGDSALYLCASSLGPSNTGELFFGEGSRLTVL.

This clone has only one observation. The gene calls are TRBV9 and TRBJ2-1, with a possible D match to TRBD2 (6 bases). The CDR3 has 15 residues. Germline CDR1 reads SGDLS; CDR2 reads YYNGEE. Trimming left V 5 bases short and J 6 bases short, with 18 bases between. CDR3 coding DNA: TGTGCCAGCAGATCACCGGGACTTGGGCTCAATGAGCAGTTCTTC. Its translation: CASRSPGLGLNEQFF.

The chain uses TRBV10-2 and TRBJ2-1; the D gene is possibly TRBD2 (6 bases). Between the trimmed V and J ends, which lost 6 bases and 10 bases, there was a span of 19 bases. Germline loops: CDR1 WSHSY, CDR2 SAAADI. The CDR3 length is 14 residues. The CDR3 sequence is CASRRDPEPREQFF. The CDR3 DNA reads TGCGCCAGCAGGCGGGACCCAGAACCGAGAGAGCAGTTCTTC.

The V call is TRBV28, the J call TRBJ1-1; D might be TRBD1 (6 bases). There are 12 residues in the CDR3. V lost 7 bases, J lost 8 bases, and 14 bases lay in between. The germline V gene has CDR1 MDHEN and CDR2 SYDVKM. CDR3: CASKSGQQEAFF. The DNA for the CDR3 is TGTGCCAGCAAAAGTGGACAGCAAGAAGCTTTCTTT.

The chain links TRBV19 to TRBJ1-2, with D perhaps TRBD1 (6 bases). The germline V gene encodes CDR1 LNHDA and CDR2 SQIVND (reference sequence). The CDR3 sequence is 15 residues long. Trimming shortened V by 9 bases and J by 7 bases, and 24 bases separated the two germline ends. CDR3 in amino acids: CASQLRDTVVGGYTF. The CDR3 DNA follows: TGTGCCAGCCAACTCCGGGACACGGTGGTCGGTGGCTACACCTTC.

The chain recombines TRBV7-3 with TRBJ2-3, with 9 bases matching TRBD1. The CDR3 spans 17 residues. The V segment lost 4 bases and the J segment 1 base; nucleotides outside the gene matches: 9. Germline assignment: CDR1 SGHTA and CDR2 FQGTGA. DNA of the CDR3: TGTGCCAGCAGCTCAACCGGGACAGGGAGCGGCACAGATACGCAGTATTTT. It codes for CASSSTGTGSGTDTQYF. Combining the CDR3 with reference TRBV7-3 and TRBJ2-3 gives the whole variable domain GAGVSQTPSNKVTEKGKYVELRCDPISGHTALYWYRQSLGQGPEFLIYFQGTGAADDSGLPNDRFFAVRPEGSVSTLKIQRTERGDSAVYLCASSSTGTGSGTDTQYFGPGTRLTVL.

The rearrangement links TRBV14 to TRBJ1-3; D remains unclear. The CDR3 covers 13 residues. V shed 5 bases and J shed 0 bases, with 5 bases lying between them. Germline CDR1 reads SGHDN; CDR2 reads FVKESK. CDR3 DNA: TGTGCCAGCAGCTCAGTCTCTGGAAACACCATATATTTT. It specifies CASSSVSGNTIYF. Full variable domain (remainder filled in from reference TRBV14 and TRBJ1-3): EAGVTQFPSHSVIEKGQTVTLRCDPISGHDNLYWYRRVMGKEIKFLLHFVKESKQDESGMPNNRFLAERTGGTYSTLKVQPAELEDSGVYFCASSSVSGNTIYFGEGSWLTVV.

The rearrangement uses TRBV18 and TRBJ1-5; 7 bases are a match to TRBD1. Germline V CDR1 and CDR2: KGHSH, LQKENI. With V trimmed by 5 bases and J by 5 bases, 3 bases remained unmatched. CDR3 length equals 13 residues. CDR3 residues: CASSTGVDQPQHF. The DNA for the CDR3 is TGTGCCAGCTCAACAGGGGTTGATCAGCCCCAGCATTTT.

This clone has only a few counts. The CDR3 loop reads CASSRTGENNEQFF. DNA for the CDR3: TGTGCCAGCAGTCGGACAGGGGAAAACAATGAGCAGTTCTTC. V is TRBV6-5 and J is TRBJ2-1; 9 positions agree with TRBD1. From germline, CDR1 is MNHEY and CDR2 SVGAGI. The trim removed 5 bases at V and 5 bases at J, leaving 4 bases unmatched. The CDR3 length is 14 residues.

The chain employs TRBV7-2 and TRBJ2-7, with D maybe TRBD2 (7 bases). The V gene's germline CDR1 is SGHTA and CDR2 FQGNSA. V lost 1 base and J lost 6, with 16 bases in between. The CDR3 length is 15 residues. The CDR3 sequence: CASSLGMGGAVEQYF. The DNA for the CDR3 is TGTGCCAGCAGCTTAGGGATGGGGGGGGCGGTCGAGCAGTACTTC.

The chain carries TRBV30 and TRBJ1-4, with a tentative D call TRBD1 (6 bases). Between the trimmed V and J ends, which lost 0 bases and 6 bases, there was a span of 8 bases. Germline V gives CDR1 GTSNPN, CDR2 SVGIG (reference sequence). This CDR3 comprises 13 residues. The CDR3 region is CAWSVQGDEKLFF. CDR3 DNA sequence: TGTGCCTGGAGTGTACAGGGAGATGAAAAACTGTTTTTT.

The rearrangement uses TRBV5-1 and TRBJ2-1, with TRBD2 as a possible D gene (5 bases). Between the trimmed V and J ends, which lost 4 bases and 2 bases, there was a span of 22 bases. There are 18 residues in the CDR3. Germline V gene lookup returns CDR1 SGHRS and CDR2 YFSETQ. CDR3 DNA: TGCGCCAGCAGCCCTTACCCCCCGGCGGGTTCGCCCTACAATGAGCAGTTCTTC. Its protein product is CASSPYPPAGSPYNEQFF.

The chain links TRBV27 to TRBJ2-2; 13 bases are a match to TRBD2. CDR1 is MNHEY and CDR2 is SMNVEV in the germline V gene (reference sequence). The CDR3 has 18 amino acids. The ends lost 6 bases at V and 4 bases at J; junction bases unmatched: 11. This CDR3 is CASSSPGLAGVSTGELFF. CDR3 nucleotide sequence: TGTGCCAGCAGCTCCCCCGGACTAGCGGGAGTAAGCACCGGGGAGCTGTTTTTT.

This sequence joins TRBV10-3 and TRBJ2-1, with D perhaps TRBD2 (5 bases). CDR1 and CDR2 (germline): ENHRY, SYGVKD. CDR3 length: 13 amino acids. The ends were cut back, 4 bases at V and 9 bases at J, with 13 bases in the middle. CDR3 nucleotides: TGTGCCATCAGTGCCCAAGAGGCGGGTGAGCAGTTCTTC. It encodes CAISAQEAGEQFF.

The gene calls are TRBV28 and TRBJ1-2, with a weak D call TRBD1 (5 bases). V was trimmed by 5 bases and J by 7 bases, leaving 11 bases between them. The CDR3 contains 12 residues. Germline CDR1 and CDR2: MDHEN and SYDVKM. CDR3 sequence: CASSGGSGGYTF. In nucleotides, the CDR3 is TGTGCCAGCAGTGGGGGGTCTGGTGGCTACACCTTC.

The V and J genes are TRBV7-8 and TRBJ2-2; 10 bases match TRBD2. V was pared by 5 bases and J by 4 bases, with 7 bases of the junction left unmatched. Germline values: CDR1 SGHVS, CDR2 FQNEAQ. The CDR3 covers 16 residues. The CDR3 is CASSTRTSGLTGELFF. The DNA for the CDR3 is TGTGCCAGCAGCACCCGGACTAGCGGACTCACCGGGGAGCTGTTTTTT. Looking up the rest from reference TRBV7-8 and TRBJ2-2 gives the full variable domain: GAGVSQSPRYKVAKRGQDVALRCDPISGHVSLFWYQQALGQGPEFLTYFQNEAQLDKSGLPSDRFFAERPEGSVSTLKIQRTQQEDSAVYLCASSTRTSGLTGELFFGEGSRLTVL.

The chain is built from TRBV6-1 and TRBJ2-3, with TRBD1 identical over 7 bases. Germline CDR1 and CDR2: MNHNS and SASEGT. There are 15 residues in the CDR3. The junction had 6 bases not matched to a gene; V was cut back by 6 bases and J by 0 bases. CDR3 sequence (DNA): TGTGCCAGCAGCGTCACAGGGGCTAGCACAGATACGCAGTATTTT. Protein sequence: CASSVTGASTDTQYF.

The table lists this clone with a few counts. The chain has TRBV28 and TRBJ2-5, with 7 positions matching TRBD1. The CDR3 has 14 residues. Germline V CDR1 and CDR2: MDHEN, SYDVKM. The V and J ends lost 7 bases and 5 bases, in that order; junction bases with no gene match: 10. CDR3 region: CASTKGSRGETQYF. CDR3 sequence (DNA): TGTGCCAGCACTAAGGGCTCCAGGGGGGAGACCCAGTACTTC.

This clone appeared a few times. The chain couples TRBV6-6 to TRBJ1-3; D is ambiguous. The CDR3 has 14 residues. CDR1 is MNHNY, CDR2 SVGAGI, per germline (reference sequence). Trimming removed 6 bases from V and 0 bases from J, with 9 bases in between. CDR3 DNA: TGTGCCAGCAGAGGACTGAGCTCTGGAAACACCATATATTTT. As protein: CASRGLSSGNTIYF.

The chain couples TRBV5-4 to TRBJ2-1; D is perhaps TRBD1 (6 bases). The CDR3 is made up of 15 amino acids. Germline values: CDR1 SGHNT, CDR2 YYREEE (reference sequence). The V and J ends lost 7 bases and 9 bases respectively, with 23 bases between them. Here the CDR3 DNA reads TGTGCCAGCTCCTCGGAATTTACAGGGCGAGGTGAGCAGTTCTTC. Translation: CASSSEFTGRGEQFF.

The CDR3 nucleotides read TGTGCCAGCAGTGAGGGGACTAGCGGCACAGATACGCAGTATTTT. It encodes CASSEGTSGTDTQYF. V usage is TRBV6-4 and J usage is TRBJ2-3; 10 nucleotides align to TRBD2. Unmatched junction bases numbered 1, after V lost 3 bases and J lost 1 base. In germline, CDR1 is MRHNA, CDR2 SNTAGT. The CDR3 is 15 amino acids.

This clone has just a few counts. CDR3 in DNA: TGTGCCAGCAGCGTGGCGCCTAGCAGCACAGATACGCAGTATTTT. This gives the protein CASSVAPSSTDTQYF. The rearrangement links TRBV9 to TRBJ2-3, with D possibly matching TRBD2 (5 bases). V dropped 2 bases and J dropped 0 bases, with 10 bases sitting between them. Germline CDR1 and CDR2: SGDLS and YYNGEE. CDR3 length: 15 amino acids.

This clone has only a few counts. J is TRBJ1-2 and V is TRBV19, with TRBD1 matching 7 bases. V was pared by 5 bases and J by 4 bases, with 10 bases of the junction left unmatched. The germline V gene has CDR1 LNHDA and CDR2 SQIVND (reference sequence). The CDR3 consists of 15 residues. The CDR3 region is CASSPGQDIGYGYTF. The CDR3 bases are TGTGCCAGTAGTCCCGGACAGGACATCGGCTATGGCTACACCTTC.